The present T cell receptor (beta chain) was sequenced within a study of response to subunit inactivated influenza vaccine. Broader study findings: There was a suggestion from the authors that each seasonal influenza vaccination recruits few new T cells.

Concerning this clonotype: Its antigen remains unidentified.

V shed 7 bases and J shed 2 bases, with 11 bases lying between them. Germline lookup yields CDR1 SQVTM and CDR2 ANQGSEA. This CDR3 is 12 amino acids long. Via MiXCR, TCRdb re-called the RT-PCR reads, giving one row per CDR3 protein. The sample comprises about 700,000 distinct CDR3 sequences, 12% to 15% of which are singletons, and 7.5% to 8% rests with the top ten. The sequence derives from a man aged 45 to 65 who received an inactivated influenza vaccine. Sequencing used PBMCs from blood, obtained 14 days before vaccination. This chain uses TRBV29-1 with TRBJ1-1; no firm D call. The CDR3 DNA reads as TGCAGCGCTGCATACAGCAACACTGAAGCTTTCTTT. The encoded protein is CSAAYSNTEAFF.